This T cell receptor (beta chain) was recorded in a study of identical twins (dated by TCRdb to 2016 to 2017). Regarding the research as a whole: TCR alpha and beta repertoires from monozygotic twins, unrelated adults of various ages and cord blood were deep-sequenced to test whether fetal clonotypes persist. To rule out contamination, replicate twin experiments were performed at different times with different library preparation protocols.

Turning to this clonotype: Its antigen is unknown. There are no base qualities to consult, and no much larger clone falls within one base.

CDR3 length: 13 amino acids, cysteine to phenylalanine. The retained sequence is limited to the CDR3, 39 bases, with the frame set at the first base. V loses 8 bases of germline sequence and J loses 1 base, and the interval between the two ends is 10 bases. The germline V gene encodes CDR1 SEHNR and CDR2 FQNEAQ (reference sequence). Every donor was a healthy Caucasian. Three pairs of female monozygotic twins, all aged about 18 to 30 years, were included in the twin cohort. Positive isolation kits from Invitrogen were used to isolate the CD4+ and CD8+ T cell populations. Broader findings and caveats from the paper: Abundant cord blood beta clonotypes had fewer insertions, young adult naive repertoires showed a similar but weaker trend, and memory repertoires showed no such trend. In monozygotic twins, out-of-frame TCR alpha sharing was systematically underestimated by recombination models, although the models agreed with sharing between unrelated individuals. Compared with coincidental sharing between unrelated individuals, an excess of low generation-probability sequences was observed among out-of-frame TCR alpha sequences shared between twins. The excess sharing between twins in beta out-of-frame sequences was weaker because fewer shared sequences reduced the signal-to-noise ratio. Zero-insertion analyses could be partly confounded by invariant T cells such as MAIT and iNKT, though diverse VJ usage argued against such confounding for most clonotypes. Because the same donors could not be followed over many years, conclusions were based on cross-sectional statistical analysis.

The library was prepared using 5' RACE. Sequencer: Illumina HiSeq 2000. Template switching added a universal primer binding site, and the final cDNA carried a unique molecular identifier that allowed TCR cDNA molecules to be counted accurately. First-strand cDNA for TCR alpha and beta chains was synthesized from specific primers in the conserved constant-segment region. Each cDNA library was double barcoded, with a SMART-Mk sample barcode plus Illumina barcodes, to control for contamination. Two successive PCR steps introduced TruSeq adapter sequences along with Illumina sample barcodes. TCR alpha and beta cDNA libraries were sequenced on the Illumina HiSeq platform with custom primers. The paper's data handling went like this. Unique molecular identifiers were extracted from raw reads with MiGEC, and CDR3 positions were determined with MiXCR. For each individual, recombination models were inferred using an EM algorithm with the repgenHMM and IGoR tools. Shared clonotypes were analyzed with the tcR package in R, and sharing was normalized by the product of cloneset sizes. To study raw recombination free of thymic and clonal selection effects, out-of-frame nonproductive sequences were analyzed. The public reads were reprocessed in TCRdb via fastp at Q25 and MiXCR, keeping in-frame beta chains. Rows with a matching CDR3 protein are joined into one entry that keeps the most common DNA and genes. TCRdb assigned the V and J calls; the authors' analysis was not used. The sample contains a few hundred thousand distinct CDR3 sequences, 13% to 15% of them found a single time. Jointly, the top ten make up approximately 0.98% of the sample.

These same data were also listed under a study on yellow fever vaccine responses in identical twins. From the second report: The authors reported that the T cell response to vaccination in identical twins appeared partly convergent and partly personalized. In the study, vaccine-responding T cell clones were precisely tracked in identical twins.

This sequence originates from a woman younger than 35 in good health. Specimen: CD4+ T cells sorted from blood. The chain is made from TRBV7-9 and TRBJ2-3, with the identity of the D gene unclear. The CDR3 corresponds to CASFGGGTDTQYF. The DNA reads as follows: TGTGCCAGCTTCGGCGGAGGCACAGATACGCAGTATTTT.